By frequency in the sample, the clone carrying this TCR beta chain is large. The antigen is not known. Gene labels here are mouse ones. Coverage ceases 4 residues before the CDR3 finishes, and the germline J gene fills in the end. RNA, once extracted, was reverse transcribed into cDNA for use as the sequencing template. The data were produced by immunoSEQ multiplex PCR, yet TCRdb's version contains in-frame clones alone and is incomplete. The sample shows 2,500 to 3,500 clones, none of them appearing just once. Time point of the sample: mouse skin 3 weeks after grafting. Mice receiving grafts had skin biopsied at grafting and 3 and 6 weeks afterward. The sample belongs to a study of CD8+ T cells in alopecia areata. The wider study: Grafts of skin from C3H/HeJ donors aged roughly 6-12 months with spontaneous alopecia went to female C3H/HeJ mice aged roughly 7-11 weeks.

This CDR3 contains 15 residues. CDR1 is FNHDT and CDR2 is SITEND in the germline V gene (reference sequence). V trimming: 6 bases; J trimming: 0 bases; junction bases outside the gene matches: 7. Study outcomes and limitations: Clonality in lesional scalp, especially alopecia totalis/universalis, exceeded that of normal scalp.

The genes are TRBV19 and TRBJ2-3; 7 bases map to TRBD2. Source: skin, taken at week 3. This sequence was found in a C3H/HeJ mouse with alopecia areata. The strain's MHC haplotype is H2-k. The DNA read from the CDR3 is TGTGCCAGCACCCAACTGGGGTCTAGTGCAGAA. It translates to CASTQLGSSAE. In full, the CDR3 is CASTQLGSSAETLYF.